Presented here are 13 T cell receptor beta chains from one specimen sequenced in a study of blood T cells in healthy people across ages. Then a second PCR, running about 7 to 11 cycles, was carried out with a sample-barcoded 5' primer and a J-beta primer mix. TCRdb processed the 5' RACE reads anew with MiXCR; each CDR3 protein has one entry. This sample has 1.6 million or so distinct CDR3 sequences; around 36% occur once, and the top ten carry approximately 10%. Sequencing was done on a sample of blood. These receptors all stem from a woman aged 25-40 years in good health.

This chain joins TRBV7-3 and TRBJ2-5; D possibly matches TRBD1 or TRBD2 (6 bases each). The DNA end is a closer match to TRBJ2-7, so the J assignment may be wrong. The CDR3 has 14 amino acids. Per the germline V gene, CDR1 is SGHTA and CDR2 is FQGTGA. The CDR3 bases are TGTGCCAGCAGCTCCCTCGGGGGCGGAGACGAGCAGTACTTC. Translation: CASSSLGGGDEQYF.

This clonotype was seen a few times. The rearrangement uses TRBV18 and TRBJ2-7, with 8 bases identical to TRBD2. Trimming cost V 5 bases and J 4 bases; bases outside gene matches: 10. The CDR3 contains 15 residues. Germline values: CDR1 KGHSH, CDR2 LQKENI. CDR3 nucleotide sequence: TGTGCCAGCTCATCCGACAGCGGGGGTCTGTACGAGCAGTACTTC. It codes for CASSSDSGGLYEQYF.

This clonotype was detected only a few times. Given a much more abundant clone one base away, this may be a read error. The J gene is TRBJ2-4, the V gene TRBV7-2; D perhaps matches TRBD2 (6 bases). With the DNA end fitting TRBJ2-7 better, the J assignment may be wrong. This CDR3 is built from 15 residues. CDR1 and CDR2 from the germline V gene are SGHTA and FQGNSA. The CDR3 sequence is CASSLGTCGIYEQYF. The CDR3 DNA follows: TGTGCCAGCAGCTTGGGGACTTGCGGGATCTACGAGCAGTACTTC.

This clonotype has more than one count but fewer than ten. This chain uses TRBV15 with TRBJ2-7; D is possibly TRBD2 (6 bases). The CDR3 is 16 residues long. V was trimmed by 1 base and J by 2 bases, leaving 15 bases between them. Germline values: CDR1 LNHNV, CDR2 YYDKDF (reference sequence). The CDR3 nucleotides are TGTGCCACCAGCAGAGTCTCGGGACTTATGACCTACGAGCAGTACTTC. Translation: CATSRVSGLMTYEQYF. The whole variable domain, remainder taken from reference TRBV15 and TRBJ2-7, is DAMVIQNPRYQVTQFGKPVTLSCSQTLNHNVMYWYQQKSSQAPKLLFHYYDKDFNNEADTPDNFQSRRPNTSFCFLDIRSPGLGDTAMYLCATSRVSGLMTYEQYFGPGTRLTVT.

The rearrangement uses TRBV20-1 and TRBJ2-1, with D possibly TRBD2 on 5 matching bases. CDR3 length: 14 amino acids. The ends were cut back, 5 bases at V and 6 bases at J, with 17 bases in the middle. Germline values: CDR1 DFQATT, CDR2 SNEGSKA (reference sequence). DNA of the CDR3: TGCAGTGCTCCTCGGGAATTAGCCACCAATGAGCAGTTCTTC. Encoded protein: CSAPRELATNEQFF.

This clonotype was detected a few times. This rearrangement joins TRBV12-3 or TRBV12-4 to TRBJ1-1; no definite D call. Trimming cost V 10 bases and J 1 base, with 16 bases left between them. The CDR3 contains 14 residues. CDR3 DNA: TGTGCCAACCCTATCCGGGCCACGAACACTGAAGCTTTCTTT. This sequence encodes CANPIRATNTEAFF.

This clonotype was observed a few times. The chain uses TRBV28 and TRBJ1-6; TRBD1 is a possible D gene (5 bases). Germline values: CDR1 MDHEN, CDR2 SYDVKM. V lost 3 bases, J lost 7 bases, and 10 bases lay in between. The CDR3 contains 14 residues. CDR3 in amino acids: CASSFVGDNSPLHF. The DNA of the CDR3 is TGTGCCAGCAGTTTTGTAGGGGACAATTCACCCCTCCACTTT.

Comment on this clonotype: At one of its ends the junction is not consistent with the germline gene, which may arise from a read error. In DNA, the CDR3 is TGTGCCACCGGGGACAGGGGGAATCAGTCCCAGCATTTT. Its translation is CATGDRGNQSQHF. The J gene is TRBJ1-5, the V gene TRBV6-2 or TRBV6-3; 11 bases match TRBD1. Germline lookup yields CDR1 MNHEY and CDR2 SVGEGT. The CDR3 is made up of 13 amino acids.

This clonotype was seen only a few times. CDR3 region: CASSGRTSRSMYNEQFF. DNA for the CDR3: TGTGCCAGCAGCGGTAGGACTTCTCGATCGATGTACAATGAGCAGTTCTTC. V gene TRBV7-9 combines with J gene TRBJ2-1; D is possibly TRBD2 (5 bases). This CDR3 is built from 17 residues. Germline V gene data show CDR1 as SEHNR and CDR2 as FQNEAQ (reference sequence). V was clipped by 5 bases and J by 4 bases, with 21 bases between them.

This chain connects TRBV4-2 to TRBJ2-1; TRBD1 is a possible D gene (6 bases). The CDR3 runs to 17 residues. Trimming pared 0 bases from V and 2 bases from J, leaving 14 bases between. Looked up from germline, CDR1 is LGHNA and CDR2 is YNFKEQ. CDR3 bases: TGTGCCAGCAGCCAAGAATCTGGCAGGGGTGCCTACAATGAGCAGTTCTTC. Translating it yields CASSQESGRGAYNEQFF.

This clonotype was observed a handful of times. This chain joins TRBV6-1 and TRBJ2-1; 14 nucleotides line up with TRBD2. V was clipped by 6 bases and J by 7 bases; unmatched bases: 5. The CDR3 length is 15 residues. Germline V gives CDR1 MNHNS, CDR2 SASEGT. CDR3 DNA sequence: TGTGCCAGCAGGGGACTAGCGGGAGTTGGAAATGAGCAGTTCTTC. This codes for CASRGLAGVGNEQFF.

The gene calls are TRBV2 and TRBJ2-1; TRBD2 matches 8 bases. The CDR3 is 13 amino acids. J lost 7 bases, V lost 6 bases, and 5 bases had no gene match. CDR1 and CDR2 (germline): SNHLY, FYNNEI. As DNA, the CDR3 is TGTGCCAGCAGCATTAGCGGGAAGAATGAGCAGTTCTTC. This codes for CASSISGKNEQFF.

This clonotype was counted between two and nine times. V is TRBV6-1 and J is TRBJ2-1; D gene uncertain. CDR3 length equals 13 residues. Trimming took off 0 bases at V and 8 bases at J, with 8 bases between the two ends. The V gene's germline CDR1 is MNHNS and CDR2 SASEGT. The CDR3 spells CASSEAVWDEQFF. The CDR3, as DNA: TGTGCCAGCAGTGAAGCCGTATGGGATGAGCAGTTCTTC.